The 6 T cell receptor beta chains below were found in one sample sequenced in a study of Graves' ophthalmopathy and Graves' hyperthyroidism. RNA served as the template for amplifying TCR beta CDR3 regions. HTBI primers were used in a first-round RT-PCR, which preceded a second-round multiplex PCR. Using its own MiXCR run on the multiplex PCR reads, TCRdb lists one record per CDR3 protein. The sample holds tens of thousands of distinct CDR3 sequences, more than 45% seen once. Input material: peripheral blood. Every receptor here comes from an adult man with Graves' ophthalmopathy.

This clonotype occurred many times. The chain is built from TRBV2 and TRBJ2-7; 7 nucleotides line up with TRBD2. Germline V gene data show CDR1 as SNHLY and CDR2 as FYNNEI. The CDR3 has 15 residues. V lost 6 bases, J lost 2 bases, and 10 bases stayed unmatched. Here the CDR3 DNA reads TGTGCCAGCAGACCCCCTGGTCGGGGGGCCTACGAGCAGTACGTC. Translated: CASRPPGRGAYEQYV.

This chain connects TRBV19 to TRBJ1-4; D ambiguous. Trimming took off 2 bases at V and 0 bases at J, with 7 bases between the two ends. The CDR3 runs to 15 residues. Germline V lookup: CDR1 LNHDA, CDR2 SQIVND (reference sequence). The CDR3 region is CASSITDATNEKLFF. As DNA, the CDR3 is TGTGCCAGTAGTATAACGGACGCAACTAATGAAAAACTGTTTTTT.

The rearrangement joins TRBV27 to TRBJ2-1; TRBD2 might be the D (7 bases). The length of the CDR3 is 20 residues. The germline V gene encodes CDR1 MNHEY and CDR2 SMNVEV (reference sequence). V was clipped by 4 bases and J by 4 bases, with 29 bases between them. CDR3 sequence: CASSSPSHDGGLKGYNEQFF. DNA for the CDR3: TGTGCCAGCAGTTCTCCCTCCCACGACGGGGGGCTTAAGGGGTACAATGAGCAGTTCTTC.

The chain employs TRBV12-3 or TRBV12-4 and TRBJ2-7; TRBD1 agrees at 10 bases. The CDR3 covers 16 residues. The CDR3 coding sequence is TGTCCCAGCAGTTTCGACAGGGGGCTAACCCCCTACGAGCAATACGTC. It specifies CPSSFDRGLTPYEQYV.

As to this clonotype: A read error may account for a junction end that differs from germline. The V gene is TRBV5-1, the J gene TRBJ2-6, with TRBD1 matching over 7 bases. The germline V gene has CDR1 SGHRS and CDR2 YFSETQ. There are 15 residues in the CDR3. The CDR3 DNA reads TGCGCCAGCAGCTTAAGTTTCAGGGGGACCTACGTCCCGACTTTC. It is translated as CASSLSFRGTYVPTF.

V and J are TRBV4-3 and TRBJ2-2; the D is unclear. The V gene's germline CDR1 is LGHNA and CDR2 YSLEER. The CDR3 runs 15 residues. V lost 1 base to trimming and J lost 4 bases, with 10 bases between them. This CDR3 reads CASSQVVRGTGELFF. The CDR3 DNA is TGCGCCAGCAGCCAAGTAGTGAGAGGCACCGGGGAGCTGTTTTTT.